A selection of T cell receptor beta chains follows, all from one sample in a study of blood T cell repertoires in COVID-19. TCRdb's copy holds only in-frame clones and misses some; the assay was immunoSEQ multiplex PCR. The sample carries some 98,000 clones, 82% recorded once. Material: peripheral blood. The source is a man aged 65-85 years with active or convalescent COVID-19. Both conserved end residues are part of each CDR3. The D gene is left open where the match is weak. Clone size, where shown, is once, few, many, or a class for clones that have expanded.

v_gene,d_gene,abundance,len,j_gene,CDR3nt,CDR3aa
TRBV3-1/TRBV3-2,TRBD2,-,16,TRBJ2-3,TGTGCCAGCAGTCCGCGGGGGGGCTCTAGTGGAGATACGCAGTATTTT,CASSPRGGSSGDTQYF
TRBV18,-,-,13,TRBJ1-4,TGTGCCAGCTCACCATACTGGAATGAAAAACTGTTTTTT,CASSPYWNEKLFF
TRBV30,TRBD2,-,11,TRBJ2-1,TGTGCCTGGAGCGGACTAGCAAGGCAGTTCTTC,CAWSGLARQFF
TRBV12-3/TRBV12-4,-,-,13,TRBJ1-1,TGTGCCAGCAGTTTGGGCCAGGTCACTGAAGCTTTCTTT,CASSLGQVTEAFF
TRBV5-3,-,once,15,TRBJ2-5,TGTGCCAGAAGCGTGAGAGTTGGGGGGACGGAGACCCAGTACTTC,CARSVRVGGTETQYF
TRBV7-9,-,few,14,TRBJ1-5,TGTGCCAGCAGCCCCACGGGGGGGAATCAGCCCCAGCATTTT,CASSPTGGNQPQHF
TRBV9,-,-,15,TRBJ2-5,TGTGCCAGCAGCGCCCTCGGAGGGTGGCAAGAGACCCAGTACTTC,CASSALGGWQETQYF
TRBV4-2,-,-,16,TRBJ2-1,TGTGCCAGCAGTCGGGACTCATCGAGCTCCTACAATGAGCAGTTCTTC,CASSRDSSSSYNEQFF
TRBV9,-,once,14,TRBJ1-2,TGTGCCAGCAGCGTAGGCAGCCCCAGGGGTGGCTACACCTTC,CASSVGSPRGGYTF
TRBV14,TRBD1,-,18,TRBJ2-7,TGTGCCAGCAGCCCGCGGACAGGCTACCAGGCGCGGCTCTACGAGCAGTACTTC,CASSPRTGYQARLYEQYF
TRBV18,TRBD1,-,14,TRBJ1-1,TGTGCCAGCTCACCTATCCAGGGGGCCGTTGAAGCTTTCTTT,CASSPIQGAVEAFF
TRBV19,TRBD1,-,15,TRBJ2-5,TGTGCCAGTAGTATAGATCCGACAGGGGGAGAGACCCAGTACTTC,CASSIDPTGGETQYF
TRBV30,-,-,15,TRBJ1-6,TGTGCCTGGAGTGAGGCAGGGGTCTATAATTCACCCCTCCACTTT,CAWSEAGVYNSPLHF
TRBV4-1,TRBD1,-,15,TRBJ1-2,TGCGCCAGCAGCCAAGCCGCCCGGACAGGGAGTGGCTACACCTTC,CASSQAARTGSGYTF
TRBV4-1,-,-,18,TRBJ1-3,TGCGCCAGCAGCCAAGTGAGGGCCAGGGGCTCCTCTGGAAACACCATATATTTT,CASSQVRARGSSGNTIYF
TRBV18,-,-,15,TRBJ1-3,TGTGCCAGCTCACCGGGAGGGGTTTCTGGAAACACCATATATTTT,CASSPGGVSGNTIYF
TRBV19,TRBD2,-,15,TRBJ2-5,TGTGCCAGTAGTTTACTAGCGGGGGGGCAAGAGACCCAGTACTTC,CASSLLAGGQETQYF
TRBV30,-,-,13,TRBJ2-7,TGTGCCTGGAGTCCCCTGGGCACGTACGAGCAGTACTTC,CAWSPLGTYEQYF
TRBV30,TRBD2,-,14,TRBJ2-5,TGTGCCTGGACCCCGGGGGGGGTTCAAGAGACCCAGTACTTC,CAWTPGGVQETQYF
TRBV6-2/TRBV6-3,TRBD1,once,16,TRBJ1-1,TGTGCCAGCAGTACCGGGACAGGGGCCTTGAACACTGAAGCTTTCTTT,CASSTGTGALNTEAFF
TRBV18,-,-,16,TRBJ1-4,TGTGCCAGCTCACCGGCCAGCCAGGGGCCCCAAGGATCGCTGTTTTTT,CASSPASQGPQGSLFF
TRBV4-1,-,-,14,TRBJ1-2,TGCGCCAGCAGCCAAGATTTGGGGAGAAGGGGCTACACCTTC,CASSQDLGRRGYTF
TRBV7-9,TRBD2,few,16,TRBJ2-7,TGTGCCAGCAGCTTCCCTAGCGGGGGGGCCTCCTACGAGCAGTACTTC,CASSFPSGGASYEQYF
TRBV7-9,TRBD2,few,15,TRBJ2-3,TGTGCCAGCAGCAGATTTAGCGGGGGCACAGATACGCAGTATTTT,CASSRFSGGTDTQYF